A selection of T cell receptor beta chains follows, all from one sample in a study of T cell changes during pregnancy in multiple sclerosis. Data came from immunoSEQ multiplex PCR; TCRdb stores just in-frame clones and leaves some out. The top ten hold 0.45% to 0.5% of the sample, which has tens of thousands of clones, approximately 91% seen once. Material: CD4+ T cells from peripheral blood mononuclear cells, obtained in the third trimester of pregnancy. The origin of the receptors is a female donor with multiple sclerosis, enrolled in a pregnancy study. The CDR3 runs from the conserved cysteine through the conserved F or W. A D gene is named only where the DNA matches it firmly. Clone size is shown for a subset of rows, as once, few, many or a class of expanded clone.

size | D | J | V | length | DNA | CDR3
few | - | TRBJ1-5 | TRBV4-1 | 14 | TGCGCCAGCAGCCCCCTAGGGGTGCGGCAGCCCCAGCATTTT | CASSPLGVRQPQHF
- | TRBD1 | TRBJ2-7 | TRBV14 | 16 | TGTGCCAGCAGCCATTCAGGGACAGGGGTGCAGTACGAGCAGTACTTC | CASSHSGTGVQYEQYF
few | - | TRBJ1-1 | TRBV6-6 | 13 | TGTGCCAGCAGTTCCGGACAGAACACTGAAGCTTTCTTT | CASSSGQNTEAFF
- | TRBD1 | TRBJ2-6 | TRBV4-2 | 16 | TGTGCCAGCAGCCAAGCCCAGGGGGCTGGGGCCAACGTCCTGACTTTC | CASSQAQGAGANVLTF
- | - | TRBJ1-1 | TRBV6-5 | 12 | TGTGCCAGCAGACAACCAATGGGGCGAGCTTTCTTT | CASRQPMGRAFF
- | - | TRBJ1-5 | TRBV5-5 | 13 | TGTGCCAGCAGCTTGGGAGCCTATCAGCCCCAGCATTTT | CASSLGAYQPQHF
few | TRBD1 | TRBJ1-5 | TRBV19 | 17 | TGTGCCAGTAGTAGAAAGACAGGGGTTGGGGGGAATCAGCCCCAGCATTTT | CASSRKTGVGGNQPQHF
- | TRBD1 | TRBJ1-5 | TRBV6-5 | 14 | TGTGCCAGCAGTGAGACAGGGGGCAATCAGCCCCAGCATTTT | CASSETGGNQPQHF
- | - | TRBJ1-5 | TRBV19 | 14 | TGTGCCAGTAGTATGGTGGGGGGTAATCAGCCCCAGCATTTT | CASSMVGGNQPQHF
- | TRBD2 | TRBJ2-1 | TRBV7-9 | 15 | TGTGCCAGCAGCTTAGGACTAGCGGCCTACAATGAGCAGTTCTTC | CASSLGLAAYNEQFF
once | TRBD2 | TRBJ2-7 | TRBV6-1 | 14 | TGTGCCAGCAGTTCTAGCGGGGGCTCCTACGAGCAGTACTTC | CASSSSGGSYEQYF
- | - | TRBJ1-6 | TRBV4-1 | 19 | TGCGCCAGCAGCACTATTTTCGGGAGGGACAACTCCTATAATTCACCCCTCCACTTT | CASSTIFGRDNSYNSPLHF
- | - | TRBJ2-6 | TRBV6-5 | 15 | TGTGCCAGCAGTCGCGGAAAGGAGGGGGCCAACGTCCTGACTTTC | CASSRGKEGANVLTF
- | - | TRBJ2-7 | TRBV4-1 | 14 | TGCGCCAGCAGCCCTCAGAGGGCCAACTACGAGCAGTACTTC | CASSPQRANYEQYF
- | TRBD1 | TRBJ2-4 | TRBV7-6 | 15 | TGTGCCAGCAGCTTGGGGACAGATATTATCAGTAAGCGGTACTTC | CASSLGTDIISKRYF
- | - | TRBJ2-1 | TRBV5-1 | 16 | TGCGCCAGCAGCTTGGGAGGGTGGAGCTCCTACAATGAGCAGTTCTTC | CASSLGGWSSYNEQFF
- | - | TRBJ1-5 | TRBV5-1 | 16 | TGCGCCAGCAGCCCTGGGGCCGGGGCGGGAAATCAGCCCCAGCATTTT | CASSPGAGAGNQPQHF
- | - | TRBJ1-1 | TRBV5-4 | 13 | TGTGCCAGCAGCCCCCTACCGGGCACTGAAGCTTTCTTT | CASSPLPGTEAFF
- | TRBD1 | TRBJ2-7 | TRBV27 | 15 | TGTGCCAGCAGTTTATATGGGACAGGGTCCTACGAGCAGTACTTC | CASSLYGTGSYEQYF
once | - | TRBJ2-2 | TRBV5-4 | 15 | TGTGCCAGCAGCCGCGAGACAGGGAACACCGGGGAGCTGTTTTTT | CASSRETGNTGELFF
- | TRBD1 | TRBJ1-2 | TRBV2 | 14 | TGTGCCAGCAGACCAGGGGGCTTCAACTATGGCTACACCTTC | CASRPGGFNYGYTF
- | TRBD1 | TRBJ1-4 | TRBV5-1 | 14 | TGCGCCAGCAGCCAGACAGGGGGCGGTGAAAAACTGTTTTTT | CASSQTGGGEKLFF
- | - | TRBJ2-3 | TRBV4-2 | 14 | TGTGCCAGCAGCCTTAGCGGAGCCACAGATACGCAGTATTTT | CASSLSGATDTQYF
- | - | TRBJ1-1 | TRBV28 | 11 | TGTGCCAGCGGCCAGAACACTGAAGCTTTCTTT | CASGQNTEAFF
- | - | TRBJ2-1 | TRBV5-1 | 13 | TGCGCCAGCAGCTTGGACCAGAACAATGAGCAGTTCTTC | CASSLDQNNEQFF
- | TRBD1 | TRBJ1-3 | TRBV2 | 14 | TGTGCCAGCAGTGTGAGGGACAGTAGAAACACCATATATTTT | CASSVRDSRNTIYF
- | - | TRBJ1-2 | TRBV6-1 | 15 | TGTGCCAGCAGTGAATCGGGTCTTCCTAACTATGGCTACACCTTC | CASSESGLPNYGYTF
few | TRBD1 | TRBJ1-1 | TRBV5-1 | 14 | TGCGCCAGCAGCTCGGGACAGATGAACACTGAAGCTTTCTTT | CASSSGQMNTEAFF
- | TRBD1 | TRBJ1-3 | TRBV9 | 16 | TGTGCCAGCAGCCCGCGAGTCGGGACAGGGGGAAACACCATATATTTT | CASSPRVGTGGNTIYF
- | TRBD1 | TRBJ1-2 | TRBV6-5 | 15 | TGTGCCAGCAGACCCGGACAGGAGCCCAACTATGGCTACACCTTC | CASRPGQEPNYGYTF
- | TRBD2 | TRBJ2-3 | TRBV5-1 | 19 | TGCGCCAGCAGCTTGGCCGTAGCGGGGGGCCTGGGGTACACAGATACGCAGTATTTT | CASSLAVAGGLGYTDTQYF
few | - | TRBJ1-1 | TRBV2 | 12 | TGTGCCAGCAGTGAACAGAACACTGAAGCTTTCTTT | CASSEQNTEAFF
few | - | TRBJ1-3 | TRBV5-1 | 11 | TGCGCCAGCAGTTTAGGGGACACCATATATTTT | CASSLGDTIYF
- | - | TRBJ1-6 | TRBV6-5 | 13 | TGTGCCAGCTCTATTACCATCCGTTCACCCCTCCACTTT | CASSITIRSPLHF
- | - | TRBJ1-1 | TRBV9 | 15 | TGTGCCAGCAGCGGTGGACAGCCCCAAAACACTGAAGCTTTCTTT | CASSGGQPQNTEAFF
once | TRBD1 | TRBJ1-3 | TRBV25-1 | 17 | TGTGCCAGCAGCTTAGAGGGGACAGGGGTTTCTGGAAACACCATATATTTT | CASSLEGTGVSGNTIYF
- | TRBD1 | TRBJ2-2 | TRBV19 | 14 | TGTGCCAGTAGTGTAGACAGGGGACGCGGGGAGCTGTTTTTT | CASSVDRGRGELFF
- | - | TRBJ2-7 | TRBV5-4 | 12 | TGTGCCAGCAGCTTGAGGGGCGCCGAGCAGTACTTC | CASSLRGAEQYF
- | TRBD1 | TRBJ1-2 | TRBV6-1 | 14 | TGTGCCAGCAGTCCAAGGACAGGGAACTATGGCTACACCTTC | CASSPRTGNYGYTF
- | - | TRBJ1-4 | TRBV19 | 15 | TGTGCCAGTAGTATCAAACACCAGGAAAATGAAAAACTGTTTTTT | CASSIKHQENEKLFF
- | TRBD1 | TRBJ1-1 | TRBV2 | 12 | TGTGCCAGCACTCGGGACAGCAGAAGGGCTTTCTTT | CASTRDSRRAFF
- | - | TRBJ2-5 | TRBV10-3 | 15 | TGTGCCATCAGTGAGTCGGGTACCGCCGGGGAGACCCAGTACTTC | CAISESGTAGETQYF
- | TRBD1 | TRBJ1-1 | TRBV29-1 | 14 | TGCAGCGTTAGCGTAGGGACAGGGGACACTGAAGCTTTCTTT | CSVSVGTGDTEAFF
- | - | TRBJ2-5 | TRBV15 | 15 | TGTGCCACCAGCCGCCTACCGGGAGCAAAAGAGACCCAGTACTTC | CATSRLPGAKETQYF
- | - | TRBJ2-3 | TRBV11-2 | 16 | TGTGCCAGCAGCTTGGGAGCGTTGGGTAGCACAGATACGCAGTATTTT | CASSLGALGSTDTQYF
- | TRBD2 | TRBJ2-1 | TRBV4-2 | 14 | TGTGCCAGCAGTAACCGGGACTACGACAATGAGCAGTTCTTC | CASSNRDYDNEQFF